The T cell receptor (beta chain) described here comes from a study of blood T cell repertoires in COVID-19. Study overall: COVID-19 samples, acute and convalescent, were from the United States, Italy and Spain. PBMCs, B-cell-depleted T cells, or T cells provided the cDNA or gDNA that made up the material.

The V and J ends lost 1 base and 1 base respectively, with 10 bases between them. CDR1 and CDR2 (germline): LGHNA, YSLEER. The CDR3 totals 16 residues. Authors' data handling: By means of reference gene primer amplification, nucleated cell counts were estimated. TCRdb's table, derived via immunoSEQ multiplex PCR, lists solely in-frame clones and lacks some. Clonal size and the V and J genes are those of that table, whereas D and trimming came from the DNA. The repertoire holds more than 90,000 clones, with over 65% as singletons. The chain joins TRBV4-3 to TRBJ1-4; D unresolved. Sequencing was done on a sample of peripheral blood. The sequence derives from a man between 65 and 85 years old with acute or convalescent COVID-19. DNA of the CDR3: TGCGCCAGCAGCCAAGGGTACCGGGTAACTAATGAAAAACTGTTTTTT. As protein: CASSQGYRVTNEKLFF.